This T cell receptor (beta chain) was sequenced for a study of blood T cell repertoires in COVID-19. Whole-study context: COVID-19 samples, acute and convalescent, were from the United States, Italy and Spain. The analysed material was cDNA or gDNA that came from T cells, B-cell-depleted T cells, or PBMCs.

This clone was picked up a small number of times. Trimming shortened V by 4 bases and J by 4 bases, and 5 bases separated the two germline ends. CDR1 is MNHEY and CDR2 is SVGEGT in the germline V gene. This CDR3 comprises 11 residues. Assay used: immunoSEQ multiplex PCR; TCRdb lists only in-frame clones, some missing. The table includes 20,000 to 30,000 clones, about nine tenths detected once. This rearrangement joins TRBV6-2 or TRBV6-3 to TRBJ2-7; D remains unclear. The TCR sequence derives from a woman aged 80 or older with acute or convalescent COVID-19. Sequenced material: peripheral blood. CDR3 amino acids: CASSSYYEQYF. In DNA form, the CDR3 reads TGTGCCAGCAGTTCCTATTACGAGCAGTACTTC.